This T cell receptor beta chain was sequenced for a study of T-cell reconstitution after alpha-beta-depleted transplantation in children. Study-level findings and limits: Hyperexpanded clones declined; after one year, newly produced T cells mostly supplied diversity. Reports say that about two months after transplant, the alpha-beta T cells came out of several hundred graft clones that had expanded.

Comment on this clonotype: Its matching antigen is unknown.

Unique molecular identifiers were incorporated when the TCRbeta library was constructed. TCRdb ran MiXCR on the PCR reads and lists one entry per CDR3 protein. Among 70,000 to 95,000 distinct CDR3 sequences, 15% to 18% were seen once, and the ten largest hold roughly 21%. The ends were cut back, 4 bases at V and 5 bases at J, with 12 bases in the middle. The CDR3 spans 13 residues. Germline assignment: CDR1 SQVTM and CDR2 ANQGSEA. This chain links TRBV29-1 with TRBJ1-5; possible D gene TRBD1, 5 bases. The receptor comes from a male patient aged 2-15 years who had a stem cell transplant for acute lymphoblastic leukemia, so the T cells may come from the graft donor. The specimen was PBMCs, mostly from graft donor cells, collected 180 days after TCRalphabeta/CD19-depleted stem cell transplant. CDR3 loop: CSVAWGRDQPQHF. Here the CDR3 DNA reads TGCAGCGTTGCTTGGGGGAGGGATCAGCCCCAGCATTTT.